This T cell receptor beta chain was sequenced in a study of regulatory T cells in long-lasting Graves disease. Germline lookup yields CDR1 MNHNS and CDR2 SASEGT. The CDR3 loop spans 14 amino acids. Trimming removed 7 bases at V and 7 bases at J, with 16 bases between. Construction of TCR beta libraries relied on iRepertoire HTBI primers and on Arm-PCR targeting CDR3 regions. TCRdb called the multiplex PCR reads again in MiXCR, with one record for every CDR3 protein. The data show fewer than 350,000 distinct CDR3 sequences, over 15% seen once. This clonotype was counted many times. The time point here: newly diagnosed GD, antithyroid drugs for less than 3 months. PBMC-derived RNA was used for the TCR library.

The V gene is TRBV6-1, the J gene TRBJ1-4; D possibly corresponds to TRBD1 (5 bases). This material consisted of peripheral blood mononuclear cells (PBMCs), taken at new diagnosis, from a patient treated with antithyroid drugs. The TCR was taken from a female donor with Graves disease. CDR3 DNA sequence: TGTGCCAGCAAAAACCTCCAGGGTGGTGAAAAACTGTTTTTT. Translated, it gives CASKNLQGGEKLFF.